This TCR beta chain is drawn from a study of T cell responses to AZD1222 COVID-19 vaccine. The method was immunoSEQ multiplex PCR; TCRdb's version includes in-frame clones alone and lacks a portion of them. The profile covers tens of thousands of clones, with roughly 86% appearing a single time and approximately 15% taken by the ten largest. Germline V gene lookup returns CDR1 MDHEN and CDR2 SYDVKM. The V gene lost 10 bases and the J gene lost 0 bases, with 12 bases spanning the gap. This CDR3 is 14 amino acids long. The material was peripheral blood, obtained on day 0 of AZD1222 vaccination. The J gene is TRBJ2-2, the V gene TRBV28; possible D gene TRBD2, 5 bases. The receptor comes from an adult in good health. DNA of the CDR3: TGTGCCACCCCGGACTCTTCGAACACCGGGGAGCTGTTTTTT. The encoded protein is CATPDSSNTGELFF.